This TCR beta chain comes out of a study of cytomegalovirus exposure and HLA in healthy donors. Study summary: A subsequent analysis stated that the roughly 120 validation repertoires were run on the same platform as the approximately 700 first-cohort repertoires.

Study conclusions and caveats: Reportedly, cytomegalovirus status was diagnosed with high sensitivity and specificity. According to a subsequent analysis, TCR clusters identified in the first cohort showed a tendency to co-occur across the 100 to 150 validation repertoires.

CDR3 size: 14 residues. Trimming at V came to 3 bases and at J to 6 bases, leaving 4 bases not matched to a gene. From germline, CDR1 is MNHNS and CDR2 SASEGT. This clone has at least ten counts. Its target is unknown. Measured with immunoSEQ multiplex PCR; TCRdb has only the in-frame clones, and not every one. This sample carries some 130,000 clones, approximately 92% of them seen once, and the ten largest clones take roughly 1.2%. Material for sequencing was PBMCs. The chain carries TRBV6-1 and TRBJ2-7; 11 bases match TRBD1. The receptor comes from a woman in her late teens or twenties in good health and CMV-seronegative. The DNA of the CDR3 is TGTGCCAGCAGTGATCCGGGACAGGGGGGCGAGCAGTACTTC. It is translated as CASSDPGQGGEQYF.